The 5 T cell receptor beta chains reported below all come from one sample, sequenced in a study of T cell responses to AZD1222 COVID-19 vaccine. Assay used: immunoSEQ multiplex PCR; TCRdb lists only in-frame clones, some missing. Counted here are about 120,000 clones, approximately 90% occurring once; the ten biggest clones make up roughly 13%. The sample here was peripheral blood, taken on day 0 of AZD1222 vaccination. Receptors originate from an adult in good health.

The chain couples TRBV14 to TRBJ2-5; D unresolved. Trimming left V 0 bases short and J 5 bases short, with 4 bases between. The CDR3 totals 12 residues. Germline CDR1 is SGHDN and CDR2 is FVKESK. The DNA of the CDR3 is TGTGCCAGCAGCCAAGATGGGGAGACCCAGTACTTC. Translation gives CASSQDGETQYF.

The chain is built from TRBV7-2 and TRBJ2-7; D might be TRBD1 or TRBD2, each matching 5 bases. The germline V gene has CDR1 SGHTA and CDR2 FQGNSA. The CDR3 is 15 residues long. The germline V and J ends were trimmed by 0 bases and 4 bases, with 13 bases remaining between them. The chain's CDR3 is CASSLAVGAEYEQYF. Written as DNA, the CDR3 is TGTGCCAGCAGCTTAGCCGTCGGGGCGGAGTACGAGCAGTACTTC.

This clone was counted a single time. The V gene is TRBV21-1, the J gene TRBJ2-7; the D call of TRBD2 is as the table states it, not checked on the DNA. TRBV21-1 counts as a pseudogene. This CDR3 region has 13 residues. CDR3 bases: TGTGCCAGTACTAGCGGGGGGACTTCCGAGCAGTACTTC. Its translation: CASTSGGTSEQYF.

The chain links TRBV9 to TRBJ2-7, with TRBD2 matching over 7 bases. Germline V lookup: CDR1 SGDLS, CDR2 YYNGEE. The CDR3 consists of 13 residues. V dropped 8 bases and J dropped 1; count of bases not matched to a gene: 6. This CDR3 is CASSGGSSYEQYF. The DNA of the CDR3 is TGTGCCAGTTCGGGGGGTTCTTCCTACGAGCAGTACTTC. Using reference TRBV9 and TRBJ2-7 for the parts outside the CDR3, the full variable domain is DSGVTQTPKHLITATGQRVTLRCSPRSGDLSVYWYQQSLDQGLQFLIQYYNGEERAKGNILERFSAQQFPDLHSELNLSSLELGDSALYFCASSGGSSYEQYFGPGTRLTVT.

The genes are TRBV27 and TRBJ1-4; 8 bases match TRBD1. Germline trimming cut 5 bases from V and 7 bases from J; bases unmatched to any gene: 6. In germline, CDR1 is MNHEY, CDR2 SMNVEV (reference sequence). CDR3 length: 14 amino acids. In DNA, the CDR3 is TGTGCCAGCAGTAAAGACAGGGGAGCTGAAAAACTGTTTTTT. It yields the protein CASSKDRGAEKLFF. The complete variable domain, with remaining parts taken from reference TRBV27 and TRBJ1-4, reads EAQVTQNPRYLITVTGKKLTVTCSQNMNHEYMSWYRQDPGLGLRQIYYSMNVEVTDKGDVPEGYKVSRKEKRNFPLILESPSPNQTSLYFCASSKDRGAEKLFFGSGTQLSVL.